This is a list of T cell receptor beta chains from one sample in a study of CD8 T cells in ankylosing spondylitis. TCRdb processed the 5' RACE reads anew with MiXCR; each CDR3 protein has one entry. Seen here are some 130,000 distinct CDR3 sequences, around 9.3% observed once, and the top ten hold about 3.3%. Input material: blood, either unsorted or a sorted T cell fraction (not recorded which). The receptors were gathered from a male donor with ankylosing spondylitis or in good health (not recorded which). Each CDR3 is given with its conserved first and last residue. The order of the fields is V gene, D gene, clone size, J gene, CDR3 length, CDR3 protein, CDR3 DNA. The D gene is left open where the match is weak. Some rows have no size entry. The others give once, few or many, or a class for an expanded clone.

TRBV12-3/TRBV12-4	-	many	TRBJ2-1	14	CASSPPGLRNEQFF	TGTGCCAGCAGTCCACCGGGACTCCGCAATGAGCAGTTCTTC
TRBV10-2	-	-	TRBJ1-1	15	CASREGQRMNTEAFF	TGCGCCAGCAGAGAAGGACAGAGAATGAACACTGAAGCTTTCTTT
TRBV7-9	-	many	TRBJ2-3	14	CASSLGTVTDTQYF	TGTGCCAGCAGCTTAGGGACTGTCACAGATACGCAGTATTTT
TRBV30	-	-	TRBJ2-5	15	CAWSEESLVAKTQYF	TGTGCCTGGAGTGAAGAATCTTTGGTAGCCAAGACCCAGTACTTC
TRBV30	-	few	TRBJ2-7	13	CAWTRAGTYEQYF	TGTGCCTGGACGAGGGCAGGGACCTACGAGCAGTACTTC
TRBV5-1	TRBD2	many	TRBJ2-3	15	CASSVSGRAGDTQYF	TGCGCCAGCAGCGTAAGCGGGAGGGCCGGAGATACGCAGTATTTT
TRBV7-8	-	few	TRBJ1-5	15	CASSVMLRVNQPQHF	TGTGCCAGCAGCGTTATGTTACGGGTTAATCAGCCCCAGCATTTT
TRBV24-1	-	-	TRBJ2-5	17	CATSDPGTGTKEETQYF	TGTGCCACCAGTGACCCAGGCACCGGGACAAAGGAGGAGACCCAGTACTTC
TRBV13	-	many	TRBJ2-7	16	CASSLAPLANSYEQYF	TGTGCCAGCAGCTTAGCGCCCTTAGCGAATTCCTACGAGCAGTACTTC
TRBV3-1	TRBD2	many	TRBJ2-3	16	CASSRNPAGITDTQYF	TGTGCCAGCAGCCGGAATCCAGCGGGAATCACAGATACGCAGTATTTT
TRBV5-5	-	many	TRBJ2-5	16	CASSLAQGVITETQYF	TGTGCCAGCAGCTTGGCGCAGGGCGTCATCACGGAGACCCAGTACTTC
TRBV20-1	-	many	TRBJ1-6	14	CSAGAGQHNSPLHF	TGCAGCGCCGGAGCCGGACAGCATAATTCACCCCTCCACTTT
TRBV20-1	-	-	TRBJ2-7	13	CSASQGLVYEQYF	TGCAGTGCCTCACAGGGATTGGTCTACGAGCAGTACTTC
TRBV20-1	-	few	TRBJ1-1	13	CSATGLRGTEAFF	TGCAGTGCTACGGGCCTTAGAGGGACTGAAGCTTTCTTT